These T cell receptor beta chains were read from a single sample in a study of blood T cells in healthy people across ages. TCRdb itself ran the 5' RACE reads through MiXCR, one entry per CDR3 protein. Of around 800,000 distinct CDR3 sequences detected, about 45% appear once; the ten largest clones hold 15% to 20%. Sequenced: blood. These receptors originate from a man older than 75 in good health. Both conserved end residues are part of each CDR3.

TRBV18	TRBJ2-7	CASSPGGAGTYEQYF
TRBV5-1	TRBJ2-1	CASRQGGNEQFF
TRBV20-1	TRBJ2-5	CSASSDREGETQYF
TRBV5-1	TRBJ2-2	CASSLAVIRGLTGELFF
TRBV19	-	CATRAGWTPFSENHNEQYF
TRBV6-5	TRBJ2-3	CASSYGTPSGPFTDTQYF
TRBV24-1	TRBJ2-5	CATSDLGQDQETQYF
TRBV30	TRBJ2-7	CAWSVGGAREQYF
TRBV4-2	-	CASSQEGRGSSYNEQYF
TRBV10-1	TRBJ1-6	CASSETNSPLHF
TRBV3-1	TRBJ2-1	CASSQHYRRIEQFF
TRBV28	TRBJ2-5	CASSLFQREVDETQYF
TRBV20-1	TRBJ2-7	CSVSGTSDSYEQYF
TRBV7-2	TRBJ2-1	CASSLGRLDGEQFF
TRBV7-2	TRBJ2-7	CASSSGPPGGLGRGEQYF
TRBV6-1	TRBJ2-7	CASRGVSGRYEQYF
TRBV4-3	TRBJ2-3	CASSRSAGQGGTDTQYF
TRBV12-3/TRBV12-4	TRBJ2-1	CASSLSARQGVSEQFF
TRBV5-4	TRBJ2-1	CASSAGLAGDEQFF
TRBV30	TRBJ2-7	CAWSAGLAGADGYEQYF